Below, 2 T cell receptor beta chains from the same sample are listed, as sequenced in a study of PD-L1 blockade in urothelial cancer. The method was immunoSEQ multiplex PCR; TCRdb's version includes in-frame clones alone and lacks a portion of them. Among some 76,000 clones listed, about 89% were seen once. The sample in question was PBMCs, obtained around atezolizumab (anti-PD-L1) treatment. These receptors all stem from a man aged 60 to 69 with urothelial cancer.

The count of this clone is one. V is TRBV30 and J is TRBJ2-7; the match to TRBD2 covers 8 bases. The CDR3 is 13 amino acids. CDR1 and CDR2 from the germline V gene are GTSNPN and SVGIG (reference sequence). Trimming removed 5 bases from V and 3 bases from J; junction bases left unmatched: 6. The CDR3 loop reads CAWVTGGGYEQYF. In DNA, the CDR3 is TGTGCCTGGGTGACGGGAGGGGGCTACGAGCAGTACTTC. The full variable domain, its missing parts supplied by reference TRBV30 and TRBJ2-7, is SQTIHQWPATLVQPVGSPLSLECTVEGTSNPNLYWYRQAAGRGLQLLFYSVGIGQISSEVPQNLSASRPQDRQFILSSKKLLLSDSGFYLCAWVTGGGYEQYFGPGTRLTVT.

In regard to this clone: Different DNA sequences within this sample yield the same CDR3. The V gene is TRBV7-2, the J gene TRBJ2-1; the D is unclear. The V end was cut by 4 bases, the J end by 4 bases, with 5 bases between. This CDR3 has 12 residues. From germline, CDR1 is SGHTA and CDR2 FQGNSA. The CDR3 DNA reads as TGTGCCAGCAGCTCCCTGTACAATGAGCAGTTCTTC. It specifies CASSSLYNEQFF.